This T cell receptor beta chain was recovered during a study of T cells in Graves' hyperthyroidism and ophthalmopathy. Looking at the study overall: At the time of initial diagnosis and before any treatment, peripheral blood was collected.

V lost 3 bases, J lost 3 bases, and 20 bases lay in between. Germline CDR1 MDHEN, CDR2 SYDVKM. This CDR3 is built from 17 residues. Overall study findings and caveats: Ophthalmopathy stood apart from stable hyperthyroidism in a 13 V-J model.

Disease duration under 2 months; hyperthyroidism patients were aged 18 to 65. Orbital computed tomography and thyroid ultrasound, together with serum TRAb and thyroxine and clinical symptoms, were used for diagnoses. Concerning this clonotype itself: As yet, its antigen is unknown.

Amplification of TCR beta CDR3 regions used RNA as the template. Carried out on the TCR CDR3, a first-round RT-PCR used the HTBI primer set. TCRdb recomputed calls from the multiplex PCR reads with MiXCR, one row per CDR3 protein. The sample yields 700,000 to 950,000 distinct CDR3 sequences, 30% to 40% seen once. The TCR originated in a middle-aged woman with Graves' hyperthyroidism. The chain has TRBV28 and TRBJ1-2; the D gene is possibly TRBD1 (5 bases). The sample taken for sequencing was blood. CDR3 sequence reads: CASSLTSGGSIYYGYTF. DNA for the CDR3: TGTGCCAGCAGTTTGACCAGCGGGGGGAGTATATACTATGGCTACACCTTC.